These 3 T cell receptor beta chains share one sample of origin, sequenced in a study of T cell repertoires in ileal Crohn's disease. The repertoire was sequenced with immunoSEQ multiplex PCR; TCRdb's copy has only in-frame clones and lacks some. The sample lists about 8,400 clones, approximately 80% occurring once. The sequenced sample was ileal tissue. Receptor source: an adult with Crohn's disease.

The chain recombines TRBV7-9 with TRBJ2-3, with a tentative D call TRBD2 (6 bases). CDR3 length equals 16 residues. Germline CDR1 SEHNR, CDR2 FQNEAQ (reference sequence). Trimming removed 3 bases at V and 1 base at J, with 14 bases between. The CDR3 sequence: CASSFGGGARTDTQYF. In nucleotides, the CDR3 is TGTGCCAGCAGCTTTGGAGGAGGGGCTCGCACAGATACGCAGTATTTT.

A few counts support this clone. The V gene is TRBV4-3, the J gene TRBJ2-1; possible D gene TRBD1, 7 bases. Germline CDR1 is LGHNA and CDR2 is YSLEER. The CDR3 extends over 15 amino acids. Trimming pared 2 bases from V and 1 base from J, leaving 9 bases between. CDR3 residues: CASSQPGGSYNEQFF. Here the CDR3 DNA reads TGCGCCAGCAGCCAACCAGGGGGGTCCTACAATGAGCAGTTCTTC.

This clone qualifies as medium-sized. The chain couples TRBV7-6 to TRBJ1-1, with D possibly matching TRBD1 (5 bases). Germline values: CDR1 SGHVS, CDR2 FNYEAQ. CDR3 size: 13 residues. With 3 bases removed from V and 1 base from J, the gap between germline ends came to 6 bases. The CDR3 DNA reads as TGTGCCAGCAGCTTGACAGAGAACACTGAAGCTTTCTTT. This sequence encodes CASSLTENTEAFF.